Listed here are 2 T cell receptor beta chains from one sample, sequenced in a study of CD8+ T cells in alopecia areata. Extracted RNA was reverse transcribed, and the resulting cDNA served as sequencing template. The protocol was immunoSEQ multiplex PCR, while the TCRdb copy is restricted to in-frame clones and leaves out a portion. Of under 200,000 clones in the sample, 50% to 70% were seen once. Treatment: oral pan-JAK inhibitor, 5-10 mg twice daily. The material was CD4+ T cells sorted from blood, obtained at week 4, from a patient treated with tofacitinib. The receptors were gathered from a human donor with alopecia areata.

J is TRBJ1-5 and V is TRBV29-1; D ambiguous. V was pared by 6 bases and J by 2 bases, with 11 bases between. From germline, CDR1 is SQVTM and CDR2 ANQGSEA. The CDR3 loop spans 13 amino acids. The CDR3 DNA reads TGCAGCGTCGCCACCCGGGGCAATCAGCCCCAGCATTTT. This gives the protein CSVATRGNQPQHF.

The J gene is TRBJ1-1, the V gene TRBV29-1; D ambiguous. CDR1 is SQVTM and CDR2 is ANQGSEA in the germline V gene. V was shortened by 6 bases and J by 1 base, with 12 bases between the two germline ends. The length of the CDR3 is 13 residues. CDR3 loop: CSVQRVGNTEAFF. DNA for the CDR3: TGCAGCGTCCAGCGGGTCGGGAACACTGAAGCTTTCTTT.